This is a list of T cell receptor beta chains from one sample in a study of identical twins. TCRdb independently ran MiXCR on the 5' RACE reads; one entry per CDR3 protein. The sample consists of approximately 690,000 distinct CDR3 sequences, 6% to 6.5% of them appearing once. The specimen sequenced was naive T cells sorted from blood. Every receptor here comes from a man in his late teens or twenties in good health. Both conserved end residues are part of each CDR3. Some rows mark clone size as missing; the rest say once, few, many or name a class of expanded clone.

j_call: TRBJ1-1; clone_size: many; v_call: TRBV3-1; cdr3_aa: CASSQVTSRGTEAFF
j_call: TRBJ1-3; clone_size: many; v_call: TRBV29-1; cdr3_aa: CSALQAGSVSGNTIYF
j_call: TRBJ2-5; clone_size: NA; v_call: TRBV12-3/TRBV12-4; cdr3_aa: CASRTGTGGETQYF
j_call: TRBJ2-2; clone_size: many; v_call: TRBV5-1; cdr3_aa: CASSPGGRGELFF
j_call: TRBJ2-6; clone_size: few; v_call: TRBV28; cdr3_aa: CASNSEGAAGANVLTF
j_call: TRBJ2-1; clone_size: few; v_call: TRBV19; cdr3_aa: CASSMGTINRDEQFF
j_call: TRBJ1-6; clone_size: few; v_call: TRBV4-1; cdr3_aa: CASSRGGESNSPLHF
j_call: TRBJ2-7; clone_size: many; v_call: TRBV5-1; cdr3_aa: CASSLTGTYEQYF
j_call: TRBJ2-7; clone_size: few; v_call: TRBV6-2/TRBV6-3; cdr3_aa: CASSYPPGQGLYEQYF
j_call: TRBJ2-7; clone_size: NA; v_call: TRBV12-3/TRBV12-4; cdr3_aa: CASTLSALAGIDEQYF
j_call: TRBJ2-3; clone_size: NA; v_call: TRBV5-1; cdr3_aa: CASSPVRAGPDTQYF
j_call: TRBJ2-7; clone_size: few; v_call: TRBV6-2/TRBV6-3; cdr3_aa: CASSFQGWSYEQYF
j_call: TRBJ2-3; clone_size: many; v_call: TRBV6-5; cdr3_aa: CASTHPGDTQYF
j_call: TRBJ1-3; clone_size: few; v_call: TRBV27; cdr3_aa: CASSLSGESGNTIYF
j_call: TRBJ2-3; clone_size: few; v_call: TRBV7-2; cdr3_aa: CASSAPGHPAGDTQYF
j_call: TRBJ1-3; clone_size: many; v_call: TRBV5-1; cdr3_aa: CASSSPGSSGNTIYF
j_call: TRBJ2-5; clone_size: NA; v_call: TRBV29-1; cdr3_aa: CSARTSGRRETQYF
j_call: TRBJ2-5; clone_size: many; v_call: TRBV5-1; cdr3_aa: CASNSGLETQYF
j_call: TRBJ1-4; clone_size: many; v_call: TRBV7-2; cdr3_aa: CASSLDPGVNEKLFF
j_call: TRBJ2-1; clone_size: NA; v_call: TRBV11-2; cdr3_aa: CASSSGTSFYNEQFF
j_call: TRBJ2-2; clone_size: many; v_call: TRBV10-3; cdr3_aa: CAISESVGKNTGELFF
j_call: TRBJ2-2; clone_size: many; v_call: TRBV15; cdr3_aa: CATSRDGLNTGELFF
j_call: TRBJ2-1; clone_size: many; v_call: TRBV20-1; cdr3_aa: CSARDPGRPNNEQFF
j_call: TRBJ2-7; clone_size: few; v_call: TRBV15; cdr3_aa: CATSRDPGAYEQYF
j_call: TRBJ1-5; clone_size: many; v_call: TRBV20-1; cdr3_aa: CSASGQGKQPQHF
j_call: TRBJ2-3; clone_size: NA; v_call: TRBV20-1; cdr3_aa: CSARRDRPTDTQYF
j_call: TRBJ2-1; clone_size: many; v_call: TRBV10-3; cdr3_aa: CAISETQVANEQFF
j_call: TRBJ2-4; clone_size: many; v_call: TRBV25-1; cdr3_aa: CASSGTGLIPAYF
j_call: TRBJ2-1; clone_size: NA; v_call: TRBV27; cdr3_aa: CASSLQQGANNEQFF
j_call: TRBJ1-1; clone_size: few; v_call: TRBV2; cdr3_aa: CASRYTGTGDTEAFF
j_call: TRBJ2-1; clone_size: few; v_call: TRBV15; cdr3_aa: CATSRVGLGGGSYNEQFF
j_call: TRBJ1-1; clone_size: many; v_call: TRBV10-3; cdr3_aa: CAISVGTAGWTEAFF
j_call: TRBJ2-3; clone_size: many; v_call: TRBV9; cdr3_aa: CASSGTSGVLTDTQYF
j_call: TRBJ2-5; clone_size: few; v_call: TRBV28; cdr3_aa: CASSLRPGGVETQYF
j_call: TRBJ1-2; clone_size: NA; v_call: TRBV18; cdr3_aa: CASSPSTPTGGFGYTF
j_call: TRBJ2-6; clone_size: NA; v_call: TRBV12-3/TRBV12-4; cdr3_aa: CASSRDRVAGANVLTF
j_call: TRBJ1-1; clone_size: many; v_call: TRBV12-3/TRBV12-4; cdr3_aa: CASSPRWGRAFF
j_call: TRBJ2-2; clone_size: NA; v_call: TRBV20-1; cdr3_aa: CSARDAGAFNTGELFF
j_call: TRBJ1-4; clone_size: NA; v_call: TRBV12-3/TRBV12-4; cdr3_aa: CASAPARVDEKLFF
j_call: TRBJ2-1; clone_size: NA; v_call: TRBV7-9; cdr3_aa: CASSLLNHNEQFF
j_call: TRBJ2-5; clone_size: NA; v_call: TRBV3-1; cdr3_aa: CASSHGWREQETQYF